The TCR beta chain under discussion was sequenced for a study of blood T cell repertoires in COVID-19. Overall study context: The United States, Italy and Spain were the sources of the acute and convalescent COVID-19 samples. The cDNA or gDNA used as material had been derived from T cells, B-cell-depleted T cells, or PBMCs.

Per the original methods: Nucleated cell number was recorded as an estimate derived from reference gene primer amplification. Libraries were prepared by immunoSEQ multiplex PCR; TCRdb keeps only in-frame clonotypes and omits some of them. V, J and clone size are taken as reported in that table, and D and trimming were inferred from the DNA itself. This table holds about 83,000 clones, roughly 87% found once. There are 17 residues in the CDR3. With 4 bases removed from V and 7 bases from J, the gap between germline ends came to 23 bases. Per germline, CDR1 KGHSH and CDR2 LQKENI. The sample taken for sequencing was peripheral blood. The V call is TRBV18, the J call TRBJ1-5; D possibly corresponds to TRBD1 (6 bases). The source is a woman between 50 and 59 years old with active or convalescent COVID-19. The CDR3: CASSQDSPGIVAQPQHF. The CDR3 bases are TGTGCCAGCTCACAGGACAGCCCAGGGATTGTCGCCCAGCCCCAGCATTTT. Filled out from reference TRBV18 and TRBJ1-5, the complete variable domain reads NAGVMQNPRHLVRRRGQEARLRCSPMKGHSHVYWYRQLPEEGLKFMVYLQKENIIDESGMPKERFSAEFPKEGPSILRIQQVVRGDSAAYFCASSQDSPGIVAQPQHFGDGTRLSIL.